This T cell receptor (beta chain) was recorded in a study of long-term antiretroviral therapy in people with HIV. Study-wide results and limits: The blood, collected between about 2003 and 2018, was possibly taken under older ART regimens. Post-ART diversity increased but stayed below transplant donor controls.

The immunoSEQ assay was v3.0, run at survey level. Using immunoSEQ multiplex PCR, the repertoire was profiled, and TCRdb retains in-frame clones only, with some absent. The repertoire holds 34,000 or so clones, with 82% as singletons. Germline assignment: CDR1 SGHTS and CDR2 YDEGEE. The CDR3 runs to 14 residues. V was trimmed by 4 bases and J by 2 bases, leaving 13 bases between them. PBMC samples from each donor numbered at least one pre-ART and at least two post-ART. Treated in the United States were all of the participants with HIV. A word on this clone: The antigen is unknown.

The clonotype was recovered from a man between 18 and 35 years old with HIV. The sequences come from unsorted PBMCs, collected 0.6 years after starting antiretroviral therapy. The chain recombines TRBV5-8 with TRBJ2-7; D unresolved. The DNA for the CDR3 is TGTGCCAGCAGCCCCCCCCGACAAGCCTACGAGCAGTACTTC. Residues: CASSPPRQAYEQYF.